Below, 2 T cell receptor beta chains from the same sample are listed, as sequenced in a study of CD8+CD57+ T cells in acquired aplastic anemia. Investigators profiled TCR beta VDJ and CDR3 from genomic DNA template. TCRdb reprocessed the reads with MiXCR, giving one entry per CDR3 protein. Seen here are approximately 260,000 distinct CDR3 sequences, 82% observed once, and the top ten hold about two fifths. Those patients picked for sequencing had displayed CD8+CD57+ cell expansion on flow cytometry. Sequencing was done on a sample of sorted CD4+, CD8+, or CD8+CD57+ T cells (not recorded which) from PBMCs. Source of these receptors: a human donor with aplastic anemia.

As for this clonotype: In this CDR3 the conserved last residue, phenylalanine or tryptophan, is missing, so a read error is likely. The DNA is left out, because the CDR3 cannot be placed on it with certainty; the CDR3 is given as TCRdb lists it. The chain is built from TRBV2 and TRBJ2-5; the table's TRBD1 call for D was not verified on the DNA. Germline V gene sequence: CDR1 SNHLY, CDR2 FYNNEI. The CDR3 has 14 residues if both end residues are counted. The CDR3 is CATSGGGSHETLFG.

The V call is TRBV24-1, the J call TRBJ2-7; D is perhaps TRBD1 or TRBD2 (5 bases each). The closer fit of TRBJ2-1 to the DNA end suggests the J call may be wrong. The germline V gene encodes CDR1 KGHDR and CDR2 SFDVKD. This CDR3 is 15 amino acids long. CDR3 sequence (DNA): TGTGCCACCAGTGATTTAGAGGGACCGAGGAATGAGCAGTTCTTC. Protein: CATSDLEGPRNEQFF.